One sample yielded the 3 T cell receptor beta chains listed below, sequenced in a study of radiation and T cells in renal cell carcinoma. The method was immunoSEQ multiplex PCR; TCRdb's version includes in-frame clones alone and lacks a portion of them. Of under 20,000 clones listed, less than 65% are singletons. Treatment: 15 Gy SBRT to primary tumor, nephrectomy 4 weeks later. Material: tumor tissue, obtained from a patient whose treatment included radiotherapy and nephrectomy. The receptors stem from a woman in her sixties or seventies with renal cell carcinoma.

V and J are TRBV7-2 and TRBJ2-7; D gene ambiguous. This CDR3 spans 13 amino acids. Germline V gives CDR1 SGHTA, CDR2 FQGNSA. V lost 0 bases, J lost 3 bases, and 6 bases lay in between. This CDR3 is CASSLAASYEQYF. In DNA, the CDR3 is TGTGCCAGCAGCTTAGCTGCCAGCTACGAGCAGTACTTC.

This chain connects TRBV28 to TRBJ2-1; 13 nucleotides line up with TRBD2. Germline trimming cut 4 bases from V and 9 bases from J; bases unmatched to any gene: 6. From germline, CDR1 is MDHEN and CDR2 SYDVKM. The CDR3 is 15 residues long. The CDR3 nucleotides are TGTGCCAGCAGTTCACTAGCGGGGGGGCTCGTTGAGCAGTTCTTC. It translates to CASSSLAGGLVEQFF.

This clone occurred a few times. Sequence at one end of the junction differs from germline and may be a read error. The chain links TRBV7-6 to TRBJ2-7; D may correspond to TRBD1 or TRBD2 (6 bases each). The CDR3 contains 14 residues. Germline loops: CDR1 SGHVS, CDR2 FNYEAQ. The CDR3 nucleotides read TGTGCCAGCAGGTTAGGGGGGTCCGGAGACGAGCAGTACTTC. This sequence encodes CASRLGGSGDEQYF.